This entry concerns a single T cell receptor beta chain. The antigen it recognizes is unknown. The input lacks base qualities; no much larger clone sits a single base away. The data originate from a study of CD8 T cells in Susac syndrome (dated by TCRdb to the late 2010s). Context from the whole study: Whether CD8+ T cell activation and differentiation in Susac syndrome was antigen driven was tested using repertoire sequencing.

The paper's findings and limits, for the study overall: The TCR sequencing and HLA analysis was acknowledged to have included a relatively small number of individuals.

The trim is 2 bases for V and 10 bases for J, with a gap of 13 bases between the germline ends. Taken from the germline V gene, the CDR1 and CDR2 loops are KGHDR and SFDVKD. The CDR3 spans 13 residues, from the cysteine through the phenylalanine. Left in the record is the CDR3 DNA by itself, 39 bases read in frame from the first base. RNA was extracted with the RNeasy kit and about 0.5 to 1 ug was reverse transcribed using random hexamers. The immunoSEQ multiplex PCR assay, covering 54 Vbeta and 13 Jbeta segments, was used to amplify TCR beta CDR3 regions. PCR amplification bias was corrected by using a synthetic template baseline for primer optimization and computational correction. The original methods were these. Reads were assigned to V, D and J genes according to IMGT and analyzed in immunoSEQ Analyzer, with only productive sequences retained. Clonality was computed as one minus Shannon entropy normalized by log2 of the number of productive unique sequences. Public and private clones were assessed among the 100 most prevalent clones of each patient and control. A clone was defined as Susac-specific if it was absent from the healthy and MS cohorts, from 950 to 1,300 published viral clones and from other ImmuneACCESS disease sequences. Starting from the raw public reads, TCRdb applied fastp trimming at Q25, assembled clones with MiXCR and retained in-frame beta chains. When rows share a CDR3 protein, they turn into one entry using the most common DNA and genes. It is TCRdb's table, rather than the study itself, that gives the V and J calls and clone size. Within this sample are about 200,000 distinct CDR3 sequences, with about 96% of them counted one time only. In total, the top ten clones hold 0.093% of the sample.

Peripheral blood CD8+ and CD4+ T cells from healthy donors, Susac syndrome patients and multiple sclerosis patients were profiled by high-throughput TCR beta sequencing. Multiple sclerosis controls were treatment-naive patients with stable or active relapsing-remitting disease fulfilling revised McDonald criteria. Bulk CD8+ and CD4+ T cells were purified by magnetic negative isolation, whereas CD8+ TEMRA cells were enriched by FACS. Blood was collected in EDTA tubes and processed within 24 hours, with PBMCs isolated through density gradient centrifugation. PBMCs intended for TCR sequencing were frozen in liquid nitrogen and were later thawed in a 37 degrees C water bath. A purity of at least 90% was achieved for sorted or isolated CD4+, CD8+ and CD8+ TEMRA cells.

Sequencing input: CD4+ T cells from PBMCs. The chain was built from TRBV24-1 and TRBJ1-1; matching of 5 bases hints at TRBD1 as the D gene. The sequence came from a human donor with multiple sclerosis. The CDR3 here reads CATSDSTGMGAFF. In nucleotide form, the sequence is TGTGCCACCAGTGATTCTACAGGAATGGGAGCTTTCTTT.